A single sample gave rise to the 24 T cell receptor beta chains below, sequenced in a study of shared clonotypes between healthy human individuals. Generated by immunoSEQ multiplex PCR, the TCRdb table keeps only in-frame clones and is missing some. The sample has about 2.3 million clones, around 92% seen once. Material for sequencing was naive CD4+ T cells from PBMCs. Noted subset: CD45RA+ positively selected. Receptor source: a young man in good health. Some clones in this sample may be carry-over from other donors' samples.

This chain joins TRBV5-1 and TRBJ1-2, with D perhaps TRBD1 (5 bases). This CDR3 contains 14 residues. Trimming took off 2 bases at V and 6 bases at J, with 14 bases between the two ends. Germline assignment: CDR1 SGHRS and CDR2 YFSETQ. The CDR3 here is CASSFAGTSDGYTF. The CDR3 DNA reads TGCGCCAGCAGCTTCGCCGGGACCTCCGATGGCTACACCTTC.

This clone is a singleton in its sample. J is TRBJ2-7 and V is TRBV28; maybe TRBD1 (5 bases). Trimming took off 2 bases at V and 7 bases at J, with 12 bases between the two ends. CDR3 size: 13 residues. Germline CDR1 and CDR2: MDHEN and SYDVKM. In DNA, the CDR3 is TGTGCCAGCAGTTTAAAGGGGCGGCGGGAGCAGTACTTC. It translates to CASSLKGRREQYF.

The gene calls are TRBV30 and TRBJ2-3; TRBD1 aligns across 10 bases. The germline V gene encodes CDR1 GTSNPN and CDR2 SVGIG (reference sequence). CDR3 length equals 18 residues. The ends lost 3 bases at V and 3 bases at J; junction bases unmatched: 15. CDR3 region: CAWSHPKFRDRGTDTQYF. CDR3 in DNA: TGTGCCTGGAGCCACCCTAAATTCCGGGACAGGGGAACAGATACGCAGTATTTT.

The V gene is TRBV7-2, the J gene TRBJ2-3; D perhaps matches TRBD1 (6 bases). The CDR3 loop spans 16 amino acids. Germline lookup yields CDR1 SGHTA and CDR2 FQGNSA. V lost 4 bases and J lost 3, with 17 bases in between. CDR3 loop: CASSSGVGARTDTQYF. In DNA, the CDR3 is TGTGCCAGCAGCTCCGGCGTGGGGGCCCGGACAGATACGCAGTATTTT.

This clone was counted a single time. The rearrangement uses TRBV6-1 and TRBJ2-1, with 9 bases fitting TRBD1. Germline CDR1 MNHNS, CDR2 SASEGT. V trimming: 10 bases; J trimming: 8 bases; junction bases outside the gene matches: 15. This CDR3 comprises 15 residues. In DNA form, the CDR3 reads TGTGCCATCGCATCCCGCGGACAGGGGAAGGATGAGCAGTTCTTC. Protein product: CAIASRGQGKDEQFF.

The rearrangement uses TRBV28 and TRBJ1-1; unclear D gene. This CDR3 is built from 13 residues. The germline CDR1 and CDR2 sequences are MDHEN and SYDVKM. Deletions cut 5 bases from V and 8 bases from J, with 15 bases between. In nucleotides, the CDR3 is TGTGCCAGCAGTCCCCAGTTGTTGGGGGAAGCTTTCTTT. It codes for CASSPQLLGEAFF.

This clone has more than one count but fewer than ten. Different DNA sequences within this sample yield the same CDR3. The chain carries TRBV28 and TRBJ1-2; D gene unclear. CDR1 is MDHEN, CDR2 SYDVKM, per germline. Deletions cut 6 bases from V and 1 base from J, with 3 bases between. The CDR3 runs to 11 residues. CDR3 DNA: TGTGCCAGCAGAGATAACTATGGCTACACCTTC. Encoded protein: CASRDNYGYTF.

J is TRBJ1-3 and V is TRBV11-3, with D possibly being TRBD1 (5 bases). Germline CDR1 and CDR2: SGHNT and YENEEA. V lost 3 bases, J lost 5 bases, and 11 bases lay in between. CDR3 length: 14 amino acids. CDR3 region: CASSLGGNRNTIYF. As DNA, the CDR3 is TGTGCCAGCAGCTTGGGGGGAAACCGAAACACCATATATTTT. Using reference TRBV11-3 and TRBJ1-3 for the parts outside the CDR3, the full variable domain is EAGVVQSPRYKIIEKKQPVAFWCNPISGHNTLYWYLQNLGQGPELLIRYENEEAVDDSQLPKDRFSAERLKGVDSTLKIQPAELGDSAVYLCASSLGGNRNTIYFGEGSWLTVV.

In its sample, this clone was seen once. This chain joins TRBV4-1 and TRBJ2-1; 9 bases fit TRBD2. Per germline, CDR1 MGHRA and CDR2 YSYEKL. Unmatched junction bases numbered 9, after V lost 2 bases and J lost 7 bases. The CDR3 loop spans 16 amino acids. In nucleotides, the CDR3 is TGCGCCAGCAGCCAATTGAGCGTTAGCGGGAGTAATGAGCAGTTCTTC. Its protein product is CASSQLSVSGSNEQFF.

The genes are TRBV7-3 and TRBJ2-7; D possibly matches TRBD1 or TRBD2 (5 bases each). The CDR3 sequence is 15 residues long. The germline gives CDR1 SGHTA, CDR2 FQGTGA. Trimming cost V 2 bases and J 1 base, with 12 bases left between them. The DNA for the CDR3 is TGTGCCAGCAGCTTATCGGGGACGGGATCCTACGAGCAGTACTTC. Encoded protein: CASSLSGTGSYEQYF.

CDR3 DNA sequence: TGCGCCAGCAGCTTGGTATCGACCCGGGGCGAGACCCAGTACTTC. It is translated as CASSLVSTRGETQYF. V usage is TRBV5-1 and J usage is TRBJ2-5, with D perhaps given as TRBD1 or TRBD2 (5 bases each). V lost 0 bases and J lost 5, with 14 bases in between. Germline V CDR1 and CDR2: SGHRS, YFSETQ. The CDR3 loop spans 15 amino acids.

V usage is TRBV5-1 and J usage is TRBJ1-3; D not resolved. The CDR3 has 13 residues. Germline values: CDR1 SGHRS, CDR2 YFSETQ. Trimming shortened V by 2 bases and J by 1 base, and 4 bases separated the two germline ends. CDR3 coding DNA: TGCGCCAGCAGCTTCAGATCTGGAAACACCATATATTTT. This sequence encodes CASSFRSGNTIYF. Drawing the rest from reference TRBV5-1 and TRBJ1-3, the complete variable domain is KAGVTQTPRYLIKTRGQQVTLSCSPISGHRSVSWYQQTPGQGLQFLFEYFSETQRNKGNFPGRFSGRQFSNSRSEMNVSTLELGDSALYLCASSFRSGNTIYFGEGSWLTVV.

The CDR3 DNA is TGTGCCAGCAGCCTAAGGCTAGCTTCCGAGCAGTACTTC. Its protein product is CASSLRLASEQYF. This chain uses TRBV14 with TRBJ2-7; TRBD2 might be the D (5 bases). The V gene lost 4 bases and the J gene lost 6 bases, with 13 bases spanning the gap. The CDR3 spans 13 residues. Germline CDR1 SGHDN, CDR2 FVKESK.

The rearrangement joins TRBV28 to TRBJ2-7; 11 bases are a match to TRBD2. The V gene end was trimmed by 5 bases and the J gene end by 0 bases; junction bases not matched to a gene: 3. Germline values: CDR1 MDHEN, CDR2 SYDVKM. The CDR3 totals 15 residues. The CDR3 DNA is TGTGCCAGCAGTCCTAGCGGGAGGCCCTCCTACGAGCAGTACTTC. This gives the protein CASSPSGRPSYEQYF.

The chain has TRBV2 and TRBJ2-7, with 12 bases fitting TRBD2. V shed 6 bases, J shed 4 bases, and the junction held 4 bases outside the gene matches. This CDR3 is 14 amino acids long. Germline V gene sequence: CDR1 SNHLY, CDR2 FYNNEI. CDR3 nucleotide sequence: TGTGCCAGCAGGACACTAGCGGGGGGTTACGAGCAGTACTTC. This gives the protein CASRTLAGGYEQYF. The whole variable domain, filled in from reference TRBV2 and TRBJ2-7, reads EPEVTQTPSHQVTQMGQEVILRCVPISNHLYFYWYRQILGQKVEFLVSFYNNEISEKSEIFDDQFSVERPDGSNFTLKIRSTKLEDSAMYFCASRTLAGGYEQYFGPGTRLTVT.

This clone was picked up one time. V is TRBV18 and J is TRBJ2-7; 9 bases are shared with TRBD1. From germline, CDR1 is KGHSH and CDR2 LQKENI. The length of the CDR3 is 16 residues. V lost 4 bases, J lost 2 bases, and 9 bases stayed unmatched. The CDR3 here is CASSRARDRGAYEQYF. The CDR3, as DNA: TGTGCCAGCTCACGCGCGAGAGACAGGGGGGCCTACGAGCAGTACTTC. The entire variable domain, with the rest obtained from reference TRBV18 and TRBJ2-7, is as follows: NAGVMQNPRHLVRRRGQEARLRCSPMKGHSHVYWYRQLPEEGLKFMVYLQKENIIDESGMPKERFSAEFPKEGPSILRIQQVVRGDSAAYFCASSRARDRGAYEQYFGPGTRLTVT.

Remarks on this clone: This sample also contains other DNA sequences that code for the same CDR3. The rearrangement uses TRBV5-1 and TRBJ1-4; D is perhaps TRBD1 (5 bases). The CDR3 spans 14 residues. V was cut by 4 bases and J by 4 bases, with 11 bases left in between. Germline loops: CDR1 SGHRS, CDR2 YFSETQ. CDR3 sequence (DNA): TGCGCCAGCAGCCCCGGGACGGTTAATGAAAAACTGTTTTTT. It encodes CASSPGTVNEKLFF.

The genes are TRBV18 and TRBJ1-1, with D uncertain. Trimming pared 7 bases from V and 7 bases from J, leaving 10 bases between. Germline CDR1 and CDR2: KGHSH and LQKENI. The CDR3 is made up of 11 amino acids. In DNA, the CDR3 is TGTGCCAGCTTGGGCCTACTTGAAGCTTTCTTT. Its protein product is CASLGLLEAFF.

V and J are TRBV5-6 and TRBJ2-5; 12 bases line up with TRBD1. Trimming cost V 1 base and J 5 bases; bases outside gene matches: 9. CDR3 size: 17 residues. CDR1 is SGHDT and CDR2 is YYEEEE in the germline V gene. The CDR3 sequence: CASSLLGTGGGRETQYF. The CDR3 nucleotides are TGTGCCAGCAGCTTGCTCGGGACAGGGGGCGGGAGGGAGACCCAGTACTTC.

This chain joins TRBV7-9 and TRBJ2-1; 14 positions match TRBD2. V was clipped by 0 bases and J by 10 bases; unmatched bases: 2. The CDR3 has 15 amino acids. Per germline, CDR1 SEHNR and CDR2 FQNEAQ (reference sequence). DNA of the CDR3: TGTGCCAGCAGCTTAGCGGGACTAGCGGGAGTGGAGCAGTTCTTC. Encoded protein: CASSLAGLAGVEQFF.

The V and J genes are TRBV6-1 and TRBJ2-7; D is unclear. V was pared by 3 bases and J by 2 bases, with 5 bases between. The CDR3 is made up of 12 amino acids. Germline assignment: CDR1 MNHNS and CDR2 SASEGT. CDR3 region: CASSELPYEQYF. In DNA form, the CDR3 reads TGTGCCAGCAGTGAGCTTCCCTACGAGCAGTACTTC.

The rearrangement joins TRBV10-3 to TRBJ2-5, with 12 nucleotides matching TRBD2. This CDR3 has 17 amino acids. V lost 4 bases and J lost 0; bases outside the gene matches: 6. Germline V gene sequence: CDR1 ENHRY, CDR2 SYGVKD. CDR3 loop: CAISGTSGRMYQETQYF. In nucleotides, the CDR3 is TGTGCCATCAGTGGAACTAGCGGGAGGATGTACCAAGAGACCCAGTACTTC.

The rearrangement uses TRBV9 and TRBJ2-5; possibly TRBD2 for D (5 bases). The V gene's germline CDR1 is SGDLS and CDR2 YYNGEE. This CDR3 is built from 14 residues. V shed 4 bases and J shed 4 bases, with 14 bases lying between them. The CDR3 bases are TGTGCCAGCAGCCGGGTCCTCGAGGGAGAGACCCAGTACTTC. It translates to CASSRVLEGETQYF.

The CDR3 region has the DNA TGTGCCAGCAGTGGGGCGATTGAAGCTTTCTTT. This sequence encodes CASSGAIEAFF. The V and J genes are TRBV28 and TRBJ1-1; weak D call: TRBD1 (5 bases). CDR3 length equals 11 residues. The ends were cut back, 5 bases at V and 7 bases at J, with 8 bases in the middle. Germline loops: CDR1 MDHEN, CDR2 SYDVKM.